A single sample is the source of the 14 T cell receptor beta chains below, sequenced in a study of beta chain features in type 1 diabetes. Study-level points and caveats: Moderate yet significant TCRB CDR3 shortening was seen in Type 1 diabetes patients in all four CD4+ subsets.

Expressed TCRB transcripts were sequenced, since all the RNA that had been isolated was reverse transcribed. Measured with immunoSEQ multiplex PCR; TCRdb has only the in-frame clones, and not every one. The sample records roughly 50,000 clones, under 45% being singletons. No cognate antigen is known for these TCRs. Sequenced material: Tregs from blood. Receptors originate from a man aged 25-40 years with type 1 diabetes.

The chain uses TRBV7-2 and TRBJ2-6; TRBD2 might be the D (5 bases). CDR3 size: 16 residues. Per the germline V gene, CDR1 is SGHTA and CDR2 is FQGNSA. Trimming left V 5 bases short and J 2 bases short, with 13 bases between. The CDR3 region is CASSQLRDTGANVLTF. The CDR3 DNA is TGTGCCAGCAGCCAACTGAGGGATACTGGGGCCAACGTCCTGACTTTC.

This clone was counted between two and nine times. The chain carries TRBV28 and TRBJ2-3, with 14 bases that match TRBD2. Trimming cost V 3 bases and J 3 bases; bases outside gene matches: 5. The CDR3 contains 17 residues. Germline assignment: CDR1 MDHEN and CDR2 SYDVKM. In DNA form, the CDR3 reads TGTGCCAGCAGTTTGGGGACTAGCGGGAGAAGAACAGATACGCAGTATTTT. Translating gives CASSLGTSGRRTDTQYF.

V and J are TRBV27 and TRBJ2-2; D might be TRBD1 (7 bases). V lost 6 bases, J lost 1 base, and 12 bases lay in between. The CDR3 runs to 15 residues. Germline values: CDR1 MNHEY, CDR2 SMNVEV (reference sequence). In nucleotides, the CDR3 is TGTGCCAGCAGCCAGGGGGGAAGGAACACCGGGGAGCTGTTTTTT. Amino acid sequence: CASSQGGRNTGELFF.

The chain employs TRBV4-3 and TRBJ1-5, with 8 bases matching TRBD1. The trim removed 0 bases at V and 7 bases at J, leaving 8 bases unmatched. Germline CDR1 reads LGHNA; CDR2 reads YSLEER. The CDR3 runs 16 residues. CDR3 loop: CASSQDLKQGGQPQHF. In nucleotides, the CDR3 is TGCGCCAGCAGCCAAGATCTTAAACAGGGGGGCCAGCCCCAGCATTTT.

V gene TRBV27 combines with J gene TRBJ2-1, with 8 bases that match TRBD2. The trim removed 1 base at V and 4 bases at J, leaving 9 bases unmatched. The CDR3 extends over 17 amino acids. Germline lookup yields CDR1 MNHEY and CDR2 SMNVEV (reference sequence). The CDR3 is CASSLYGQLAAYNEQFF. Written as DNA, the CDR3 is TGTGCCAGCAGTTTATACGGCCAACTAGCGGCATACAATGAGCAGTTCTTC.

This chain links TRBV2 with TRBJ1-1; D ambiguous. Germline-derived CDR1 and CDR2 are SNHLY and FYNNEI. This CDR3 region has 14 residues. Trimming stripped 8 bases from V and 4 bases from J, with 17 bases between. The CDR3 nucleotides read TGTGCCAGCGGGCAGACGGTGGCGGGCACTGAAGCTTTCTTT. Amino acid sequence: CASGQTVAGTEAFF.

This clone was counted a few times. The chain has TRBV5-1 and TRBJ2-3; D unclear. V was shortened by 2 bases and J by 6 bases, with 13 bases between the two germline ends. There are 14 residues in the CDR3. Looked up from germline, CDR1 is SGHRS and CDR2 is YFSETQ. The DNA of the CDR3 is TGCGCCAGCAGCTTTTCCAGGTTTTTGGATACGCAGTATTTT. Its translation is CASSFSRFLDTQYF.

This clone was counted only a few times. The rearrangement links TRBV7-8 to TRBJ2-1, with 8 nucleotides matching TRBD2. CDR1 is SGHVS and CDR2 is FQNEAQ in the germline V gene. The CDR3 is made up of 15 amino acids. V lost 4 bases and J lost 6; bases outside the gene matches: 8. CDR3 DNA: TGTGCCAGCAGCTCATTCACTAGCGGCCCCAATGAGCAGTTCTTC. Amino acids: CASSSFTSGPNEQFF.

To note about this clone: The same CDR3 can be traced to other DNA sequences in this sample. V and J are TRBV7-9 and TRBJ2-5; TRBD1 matches at 8 bases. The CDR3 totals 13 residues. V lost 4 bases to trimming and J lost 4 bases; unmatched junction nucleotides: 2. Germline values: CDR1 SEHNR, CDR2 FQNEAQ (reference sequence). The DNA of the CDR3 is TGTGCCAGCAGCTCCAGGGGGCCAGAGACCCAGTACTTC. Translation gives CASSSRGPETQYF. Full variable domain (remainder filled in from reference TRBV7-9 and TRBJ2-5): DTGVSQNPRHKITKRGQNVTFRCDPISEHNRLYWYRQTLGQGPEFLTYFQNEAQLEKSRLLSDRFSAERPKGSFSTLEIQRTEQGDSAMYLCASSSRGPETQYFGPGTRLLVL.

This clone was seen a handful of times. This sequence joins TRBV5-4 and TRBJ2-1, with 13 bases matching TRBD2. J gave up 4 bases and V 3 bases, and 4 bases lay outside the gene matches. Per germline, CDR1 SGHNT and CDR2 YYREEE (reference sequence). The CDR3 loop spans 16 amino acids. CDR3 coding DNA: TGTGCCAGCAGCTCCGGACTAGCGGGGGTATACAATGAGCAGTTCTTC. Its protein is CASSSGLAGVYNEQFF.

V gene TRBV7-2 combines with J gene TRBJ2-7, with a tentative D call TRBD1 (7 bases). Germline CDR1 reads SGHTA; CDR2 reads FQGNSA. The CDR3 covers 16 residues. The ends were cut back, 0 bases at V and 1 base at J, with 13 bases in the middle. The CDR3 is CASSLAAGTASYEQYF. CDR3 in DNA: TGTGCCAGCAGCTTAGCGGCGGGGACAGCTTCCTACGAGCAGTACTTC.

This clone was observed a few times. The J gene is TRBJ2-5, the V gene TRBV28, with TRBD1 matching 11 bases. V gave up 7 bases and J gave up 5 bases; unmatched junction bases: 6. Germline V CDR1 and CDR2: MDHEN, SYDVKM. The CDR3 has 14 amino acids. CDR3 loop: CASKGTGGEETQYF. In nucleotides, the CDR3 is TGTGCCAGCAAAGGGACAGGGGGAGAGGAGACCCAGTACTTC.

This clone was seen a few times. The chain links TRBV23-1 to TRBJ1-1; no reliable D call. TRBV23-1 is reported as an ORF; its role is uncertain. The CDR3 sequence is 15 residues long. Trimming removed 2 bases from V and 1 base from J, with 11 bases in between. CDR3 region: CASSQGWSGNTEAFF. The CDR3 DNA reads as TGCGCCAGCAGTCAAGGATGGTCGGGGAACACTGAAGCTTTCTTT.

The chain has TRBV6-5 and TRBJ2-5; D call uncertain. The assigned J gene may be wrong: the sequence end matches TRBJ2-7 better. Germline CDR1 is MNHEY and CDR2 is SVGAGI. The CDR3 sequence is 15 residues long. Here the CDR3 reads CASSYSLGSSYEQYF. CDR3 coding DNA: TGTGCCAGCAGTTACTCCTTAGGTAGCTCCTACGAGCAGTACTTC.